The 4 T cell receptor beta chains below were found in one sample sequenced in a study of cytomegalovirus exposure and HLA in healthy donors. The PCR employed 60 Vbeta primers together with 13 Jbeta primers. Only in-frame clones appear in the TCRdb table, and some are missing; sequencing was by immunoSEQ multiplex PCR. The profile covers about 120,000 clones, with roughly 80% appearing a single time and over 15% taken by the ten largest. The material sequenced was PBMCs. These receptors all stem from a man aged 18 to 35 in good health and CMV-seropositive.

This clone was observed a single time. The chain recombines TRBV6-6 with TRBJ1-2, with 7 bases matching TRBD1. Germline CDR1 is MNHNY and CDR2 is SVGAGI (reference sequence). The CDR3 length is 16 residues. Losses at the gene ends were 5 bases for V and 4 bases for J; bases not matched to a gene: 13. The CDR3, as DNA: TGTGCCAGCAGTCGGTATGGACAGGACGGTAGCTATGGCTACACCTTC. It encodes CASSRYGQDGSYGYTF.

The rearrangement uses TRBV7-3 and TRBJ2-2, with TRBD1 matching 12 bases. The germline V gene encodes CDR1 SGHTA and CDR2 FQGTGA. Trimming removed 2 bases from V and 5 bases from J; junction bases left unmatched: 6. The CDR3 extends over 17 amino acids. The CDR3 coding sequence is TGTGCCAGCAGCTTAGCCCCGGGACAGGGGGCGACCGGGGAGCTGTTTTTT. Translating gives CASSLAPGQGATGELFF.

The V call is TRBV15, the J call TRBJ1-5, with D unclear. V lost 3 bases and J lost 8, with 17 bases in between. The CDR3 totals 15 residues. Germline loops: CDR1 LNHNV, CDR2 YYDKDF (reference sequence). This CDR3 is CATSSGDAGMKPQHF. CDR3 nucleotides: TGTGCCACCAGCAGCGGCGACGCCGGGATGAAGCCCCAGCATTTT.

The chain is built from TRBV7-2 and TRBJ2-6, with unresolved D. The germline CDR1 and CDR2 sequences are SGHTA and FQGNSA. The CDR3 covers 15 residues. The ends were cut back, 5 bases at V and 0 bases at J, with 8 bases in the middle. The CDR3 region has the DNA TGTGCCAGCAGCCCCAGTCCCTCTGGGGCCAACGTCCTGACTTTC. Translation: CASSPSPSGANVLTF.